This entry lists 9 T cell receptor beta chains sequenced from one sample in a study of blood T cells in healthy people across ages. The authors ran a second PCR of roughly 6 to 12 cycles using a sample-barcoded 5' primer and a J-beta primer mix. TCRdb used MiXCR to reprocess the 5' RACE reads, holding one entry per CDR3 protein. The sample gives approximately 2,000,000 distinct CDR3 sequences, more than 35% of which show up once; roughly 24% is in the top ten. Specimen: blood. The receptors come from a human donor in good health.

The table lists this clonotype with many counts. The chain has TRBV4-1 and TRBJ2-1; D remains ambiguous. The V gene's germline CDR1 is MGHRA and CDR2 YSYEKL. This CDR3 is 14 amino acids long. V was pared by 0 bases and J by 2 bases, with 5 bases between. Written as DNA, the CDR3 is TGCGCCAGCAGCCAAGATCTAACCTACAATGAGCAGTTCTTC. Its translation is CASSQDLTYNEQFF.

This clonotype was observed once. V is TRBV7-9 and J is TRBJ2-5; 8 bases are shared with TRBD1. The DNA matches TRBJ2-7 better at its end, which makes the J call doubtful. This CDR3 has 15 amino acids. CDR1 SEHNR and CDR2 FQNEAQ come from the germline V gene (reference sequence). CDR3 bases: TGTGCCAGCAGGGGCACAGGGGGAATAATCTACGAGCAGTACTTC. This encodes CASRGTGGIIYEQYF.

DNA for the CDR3: TGTGCCAGCAGCCCGGGGACAGAAGCAAAGAACACTGAAGCTTTCTTT. Its translation: CASSPGTEAKNTEAFF. J is TRBJ1-1 and V is TRBV6-4; 7 nucleotides agree with TRBD1. The V segment lost 6 bases and the J segment 1 base; nucleotides outside the gene matches: 11. Per the germline V gene, CDR1 is MRHNA and CDR2 is SNTAGT. The CDR3 extends over 16 amino acids.

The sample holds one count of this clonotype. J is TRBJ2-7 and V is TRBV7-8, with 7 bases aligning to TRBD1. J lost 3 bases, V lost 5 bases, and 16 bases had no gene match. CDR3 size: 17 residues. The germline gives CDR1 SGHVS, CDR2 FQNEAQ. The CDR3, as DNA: TGTGCCAGCAGCCTACCCCGGGGACAGCCTGAAGTCTACGAGCAGTACTTC. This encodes CASSLPRGQPEVYEQYF.

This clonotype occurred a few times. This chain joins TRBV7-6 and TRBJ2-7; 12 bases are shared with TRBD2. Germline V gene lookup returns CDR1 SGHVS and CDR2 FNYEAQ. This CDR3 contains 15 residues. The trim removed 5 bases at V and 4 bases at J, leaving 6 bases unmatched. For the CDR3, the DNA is TGTGCCAGCAGCCAACTACTAGCGGGGGGTTACGAGCAGTACTTC. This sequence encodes CASSQLLAGGYEQYF.

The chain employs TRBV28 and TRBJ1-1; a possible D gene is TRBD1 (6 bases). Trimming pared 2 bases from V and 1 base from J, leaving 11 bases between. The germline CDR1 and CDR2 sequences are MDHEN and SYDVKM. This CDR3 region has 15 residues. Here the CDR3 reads CASSLATGWNTEAFF. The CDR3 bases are TGTGCCAGCAGTTTAGCCACAGGGTGGAACACTGAAGCTTTCTTT.

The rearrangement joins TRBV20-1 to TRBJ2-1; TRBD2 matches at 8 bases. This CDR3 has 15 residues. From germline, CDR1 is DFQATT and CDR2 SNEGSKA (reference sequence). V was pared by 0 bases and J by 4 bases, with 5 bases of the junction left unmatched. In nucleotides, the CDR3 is TGCAGTGCTAGAGATAGCGGGGCGGTTTACAATGAGCAGTTCTTC. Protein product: CSARDSGAVYNEQFF.

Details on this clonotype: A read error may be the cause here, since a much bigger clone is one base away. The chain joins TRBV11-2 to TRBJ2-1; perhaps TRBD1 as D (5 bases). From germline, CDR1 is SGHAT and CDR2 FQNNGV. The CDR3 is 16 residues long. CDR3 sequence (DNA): TGTACCAGCAGCTTAGATGACAGCAGATACTACAATGAGCAGTTCTTC. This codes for CTSSLDDSRYYNEQFF. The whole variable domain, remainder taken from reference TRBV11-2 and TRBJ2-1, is EAGVAQSPRYKIIEKRQSVAFWCNPISGHATLYWYQQILGQGPKLLIQFQNNGVVDDSQLPKDRFSAERLKGVDSTLKIQPAKLEDSAVYLCTSSLDDSRYYNEQFFGPGTRLTVL.

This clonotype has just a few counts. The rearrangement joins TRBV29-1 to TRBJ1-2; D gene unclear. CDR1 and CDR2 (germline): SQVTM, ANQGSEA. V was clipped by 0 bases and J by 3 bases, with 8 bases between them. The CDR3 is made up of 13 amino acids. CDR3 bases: TGCAGCGTTGAAGAGACCCGAGACTATGGCTACACCTTC. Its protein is CSVEETRDYGYTF.